This TCR beta chain originates from a study of T cells after somatic rescue of genetic block (dated by TCRdb to the early 2020s). As for the study more broadly: What the study looked at was long-term robustness, specifically in a T-cell system that came about through somatic rescue of a genetic block in T-cell development.

V lost 4 bases and J lost 3 bases; the stretch between them is 7 bases long. Sequences SEHNR (CDR1) and FQNEAQ (CDR2) are obtained from the germline V gene (reference sequence). Measured from the cysteine to the phenylalanine, the CDR3 is 12 residues long. The only DNA kept is the CDR3, 36 bases in frame from the first base. A word on this clone: Its antigen target is currently unknown. Base qualities are not at hand, and no much larger clone is one base apart.

The library came from the immunoSEQ multiplex PCR assay. Entries here come from immuneACCESS through TCRdb and include only in-frame sequences with V and J called. Some clones fail to appear in such tables; in the studies checked, an unresolved V gene covers under half of the shortfall, and the cause of the remainder is unknown. The sample data list around 67,000 clones, and 90% to 95% of these were observed just once. Of the sample, less than 3.5% is held by the ten largest clones. The chain is made from TRBV7-9 and TRBJ2-7, with an unclear D gene assignment. The clonotype was recovered from a man aged 35 to 55. Sequencing used peripheral blood mononuclear cells (PBMCs). Here is the DNA: TGTGCCAGCAGCTGGCAAAGCTACGAGCAGTACTTC. Translated, it gives CASSWQSYEQYF.